These T cell receptor beta chains were read from a single sample in a study of blood T cells in healthy people across ages. MiXCR, run by TCRdb on the 5' RACE reads, gives a single entry per CDR3 protein. The sample lists 700,000 to 900,000 distinct CDR3 sequences, 20% to 30% occurring once. In addition, the sample was reused for a study of T cells of mothers and their children.

Sequences were obtained from blood. These receptors came from a boy aged 5-17 years in good health. Both conserved end residues are trimmed from each CDR3. The order of the fields is clone size, D gene, CDR3 length, V gene, J gene, CDR3 protein. D genes are given only for firm matches. Clone size is shown for a subset of rows, as once, few, many or a class of expanded clone.

clone size: -; D gene: TRBD2; CDR3 length: 15; V gene: TRBV3-1; J gene: TRBJ2-2; CDR3 protein: ASSRTSSGGAAGELF
clone size: few; D gene: TRBD1; CDR3 length: 13; V gene: TRBV6-6; J gene: TRBJ2-5; CDR3 protein: ASSTTGTGRETQY
clone size: few; D gene: -; CDR3 length: 11; V gene: TRBV2; J gene: TRBJ1-1; CDR3 protein: ASIGTANTEAF
clone size: -; D gene: -; CDR3 length: 12; V gene: TRBV21-1; J gene: TRBJ2-7; CDR3 protein: ASRTGTGTTEQY
clone size: few; D gene: -; CDR3 length: 12; V gene: TRBV30; J gene: TRBJ1-3; CDR3 protein: AWSVQVGRNTIY
clone size: -; D gene: -; CDR3 length: 10; V gene: TRBV28; J gene: TRBJ2-5; CDR3 protein: ASSLASRVRF
clone size: few; D gene: -; CDR3 length: 10; V gene: TRBV29-1; J gene: TRBJ1-1; CDR3 protein: SAGRVNTEAF
clone size: -; D gene: TRBD2; CDR3 length: 14; V gene: TRBV27; J gene: TRBJ2-1; CDR3 protein: ASSPGTSGVGSEQF
clone size: -; D gene: -; CDR3 length: 10; V gene: TRBV6-2/TRBV6-3; J gene: TRBJ2-2; CDR3 protein: ASTERAGELF
clone size: -; D gene: -; CDR3 length: 15; V gene: TRBV4-2; J gene: TRBJ2-3; CDR3 protein: ASSQDTGGRGPDTQY
clone size: few; D gene: TRBD2; CDR3 length: 14; V gene: TRBV5-1; J gene: TRBJ2-3; CDR3 protein: ASSETSGGATDTQY
clone size: -; D gene: TRBD1; CDR3 length: 14; V gene: TRBV20-1; J gene: TRBJ2-2; CDR3 protein: SARGTGGGLAGELF
clone size: -; D gene: TRBD1; CDR3 length: 16; V gene: TRBV6-1; J gene: TRBJ1-2; CDR3 protein: ASSQTAGQGIPNYGYT
clone size: -; D gene: TRBD1; CDR3 length: 11; V gene: TRBV19; J gene: TRBJ2-1; CDR3 protein: ASRTTGDNEQF
clone size: -; D gene: -; CDR3 length: 11; V gene: TRBV7-9; J gene: TRBJ2-2; CDR3 protein: ASPGHNTGELF
clone size: -; D gene: -; CDR3 length: 11; V gene: TRBV2; J gene: TRBJ2-1; CDR3 protein: ASRAPGSSEQF
clone size: -; D gene: -; CDR3 length: 15; V gene: TRBV4-1; J gene: TRBJ2-6; CDR3 protein: ASSQIGPWGGANVLT
clone size: -; D gene: -; CDR3 length: 11; V gene: TRBV3-1; J gene: -; CDR3 protein: ASSNRPFFEQY
clone size: few; D gene: TRBD1; CDR3 length: 12; V gene: TRBV28; J gene: TRBJ2-7; CDR3 protein: ASSLLQGGYEQY
clone size: few; D gene: -; CDR3 length: 13; V gene: TRBV6-6; J gene: TRBJ2-7; CDR3 protein: ASDFWTSSSYEQY
clone size: few; D gene: TRBD2; CDR3 length: 13; V gene: TRBV20-1; J gene: TRBJ2-5; CDR3 protein: SARVPGPGGETQY
clone size: -; D gene: -; CDR3 length: 9; V gene: TRBV12-3/TRBV12-4; J gene: -; CDR3 protein: ASAGAGEQY
clone size: few; D gene: TRBD1; CDR3 length: 14; V gene: TRBV13; J gene: TRBJ1-2; CDR3 protein: ASSHGPLTGDYGYT
clone size: -; D gene: -; CDR3 length: 16; V gene: TRBV6-1; J gene: TRBJ2-1; CDR3 protein: ASRASAPRGTLYNEQF
clone size: few; D gene: -; CDR3 length: 12; V gene: TRBV4-1; J gene: TRBJ1-2; CDR3 protein: ASSQVPGADGYT
clone size: -; D gene: -; CDR3 length: 13; V gene: TRBV3-1; J gene: TRBJ1-2; CDR3 protein: ASSPGAGAVESYT
clone size: -; D gene: -; CDR3 length: 12; V gene: TRBV12-3/TRBV12-4; J gene: TRBJ1-6; CDR3 protein: ASSFNGVNSPLH
clone size: few; D gene: -; CDR3 length: 11; V gene: TRBV20-1; J gene: TRBJ2-7; CDR3 protein: SAIRTGLYEQY
clone size: -; D gene: -; CDR3 length: 11; V gene: TRBV28; J gene: TRBJ1-3; CDR3 protein: ASALGGGNTIY
clone size: few; D gene: TRBD1; CDR3 length: 14; V gene: TRBV4-1; J gene: TRBJ2-5; CDR3 protein: ASSQSPGQGGETQY
clone size: -; D gene: -; CDR3 length: 13; V gene: TRBV2; J gene: TRBJ2-7; CDR3 protein: ASSGGSVTTYEQY
clone size: few; D gene: -; CDR3 length: 10; V gene: TRBV20-1; J gene: TRBJ2-5; CDR3 protein: SARRMNGGDD
clone size: -; D gene: TRBD1; CDR3 length: 14; V gene: TRBV2; J gene: TRBJ1-2; CDR3 protein: ASSYDRGRKNYGYT
clone size: -; D gene: -; CDR3 length: 12; V gene: TRBV5-1; J gene: TRBJ2-5; CDR3 protein: ASSRRASPETQY
clone size: -; D gene: TRBD1; CDR3 length: 14; V gene: TRBV14; J gene: TRBJ1-2; CDR3 protein: ASSQRGGEPFYGYT
clone size: -; D gene: TRBD1; CDR3 length: 13; V gene: TRBV24-1; J gene: TRBJ2-7; CDR3 protein: ATSDPRTGAYEQY
clone size: few; D gene: -; CDR3 length: 13; V gene: TRBV27; J gene: TRBJ2-7; CDR3 protein: ASSLSAEGTLEQY
clone size: -; D gene: TRBD1; CDR3 length: 13; V gene: TRBV3-1; J gene: TRBJ1-3; CDR3 protein: ASSQKGQAGNAIY
clone size: -; D gene: -; CDR3 length: 13; V gene: TRBV7-2; J gene: TRBJ2-1; CDR3 protein: ARPPTGLLYNEQF
clone size: few; D gene: -; CDR3 length: 13; V gene: TRBV5-1; J gene: TRBJ2-6; CDR3 protein: ASSQTVSGANVLT
clone size: few; D gene: TRBD1; CDR3 length: 15; V gene: TRBV27; J gene: TRBJ1-1; CDR3 protein: ASSLAGQGGGNTEAF